This paragraph reports one T cell receptor beta chain. Generated by immunoSEQ multiplex PCR, the TCRdb table keeps only in-frame clones and is missing some. Of 50,000 to 80,000 clones detected, around 88% appear once; the ten largest clones hold approximately 5.4%. This sample is drawn from a study of technical replicates of blood from a few donors. CDR1 and CDR2 (germline): SGHNT, YENEEA. Trimming took 5 bases from V and 9 from J, leaving 11 bases between them. This CDR3 comprises 12 residues. The sample was PBMCs. The rearrangement links TRBV11-3 to TRBJ2-1, with a weak D call TRBD2 (5 bases). This sequence originates from a human donor in good health. Some clones in this sample may be carry-over from other donors' samples. The CDR3 reads CASSPSGFEQFF. The DNA of the CDR3 is TGTGCCAGCAGCCCCAGCGGTTTTGAGCAGTTCTTC.